The source of this T cell receptor beta chain is a study of CD8 T cells in ankylosing spondylitis. This clonotype was counted ten times or more. Its antigen is currently unknown. Deletions cut 7 bases from V and 3 bases from J, with 16 bases between. Germline V gene lookup returns CDR1 MNHEY and CDR2 SVGEGT. The CDR3 consists of 15 residues. General study points: Disease-associated clones were reportedly significantly overrepresented in matched ankylosing spondylitis synovial fluid. Certain motif variants had earlier appeared in reactive arthritis synovial fluid and blood.

In making TCR beta libraries, quantitative 5'-RACE with molecular barcodes was used. From the 5' RACE reads, TCRdb called clonotypes with MiXCR, one entry per CDR3 protein. The sample lists some 70,000 distinct CDR3 sequences; less than 6% were seen once. The sequence came from a male donor with ankylosing spondylitis or in good health (not recorded which). The V gene is TRBV6-2 or TRBV6-3, the J gene TRBJ1-5; D might be TRBD1 (6 bases). The sequencing input was blood, either unsorted or a sorted T cell fraction (not recorded which). CDR3 bases: TGTGCCAGCACTCCGGGGACATATAACAATCAGCCCCAGCATTTT. This encodes CASTPGTYNNQPQHF.